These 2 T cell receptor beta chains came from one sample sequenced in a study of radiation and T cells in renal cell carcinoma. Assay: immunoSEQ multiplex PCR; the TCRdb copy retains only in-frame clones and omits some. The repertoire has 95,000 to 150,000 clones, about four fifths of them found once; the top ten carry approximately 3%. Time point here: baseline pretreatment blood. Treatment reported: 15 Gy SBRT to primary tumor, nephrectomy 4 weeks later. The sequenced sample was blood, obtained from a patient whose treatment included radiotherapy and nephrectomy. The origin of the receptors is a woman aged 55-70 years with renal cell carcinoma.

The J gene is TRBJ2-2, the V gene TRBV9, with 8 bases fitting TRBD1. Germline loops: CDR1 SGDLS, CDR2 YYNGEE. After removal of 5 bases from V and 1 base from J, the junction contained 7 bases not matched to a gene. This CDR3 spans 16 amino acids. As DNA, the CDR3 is TGTGCCAGCAGGTTAACCGGGACAGGGAACACCGGGGAGCTGTTTTTT. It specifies CASRLTGTGNTGELFF.

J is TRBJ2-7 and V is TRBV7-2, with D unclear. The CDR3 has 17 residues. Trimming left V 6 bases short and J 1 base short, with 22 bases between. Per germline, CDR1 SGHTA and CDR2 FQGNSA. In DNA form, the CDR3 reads TGTGCCAGCAGTTTCCCCGCGACGGCCGTGGGATCCTACGAGCAGTACTTC. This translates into CASSFPATAVGSYEQYF.